This T cell receptor (beta chain) comes out of a study of CD8+ T cells in alopecia areata. Study outcomes and limitations: Among the cells sequenced in scalp samples are also the resident alphabeta T cells of normal skin. Researchers report lesional scalp, most notably alopecia totalis/universalis, outstripped normal scalp in clonality.

Extracted RNA was reverse transcribed, and the resulting cDNA served as sequencing template. TCRdb's table, derived via immunoSEQ multiplex PCR, lists solely in-frame clones and lacks some. This sample carries about 150,000 clones, around three fifths of them seen once, and the ten largest clones take 5% to 7%. This clone has only a few counts. What it binds is not known. Other DNA sequences in this specimen translate into the identical CDR3. Alopecia areata patients provided lesional scalp punch biopsies and peripheral blood. This receptor was taken from a human donor with alopecia areata. Sequenced here: CD4+ T cells sorted from blood, sampled at week 0.

The CDR3 nucleotides are TGTGCCAGCTCACCGAGGACAGGGGAAGAGACCCAGTACTTC. Protein product: CASSPRTGEETQYF. The chain uses TRBV18 and TRBJ2-5; TRBD1 aligns across 9 bases. J lost 3 bases, V lost 3 bases, and 2 bases had no gene match. Germline lookup yields CDR1 KGHSH and CDR2 LQKENI. The CDR3 contains 14 residues. Drawing the rest from reference TRBV18 and TRBJ2-5, the complete variable domain is NAGVMQNPRHLVRRRGQEARLRCSPMKGHSHVYWYRQLPEEGLKFMVYLQKENIIDESGMPKERFSAEFPKEGPSILRIQQVVRGDSAAYFCASSPRTGEETQYFGPGTRLLVL.